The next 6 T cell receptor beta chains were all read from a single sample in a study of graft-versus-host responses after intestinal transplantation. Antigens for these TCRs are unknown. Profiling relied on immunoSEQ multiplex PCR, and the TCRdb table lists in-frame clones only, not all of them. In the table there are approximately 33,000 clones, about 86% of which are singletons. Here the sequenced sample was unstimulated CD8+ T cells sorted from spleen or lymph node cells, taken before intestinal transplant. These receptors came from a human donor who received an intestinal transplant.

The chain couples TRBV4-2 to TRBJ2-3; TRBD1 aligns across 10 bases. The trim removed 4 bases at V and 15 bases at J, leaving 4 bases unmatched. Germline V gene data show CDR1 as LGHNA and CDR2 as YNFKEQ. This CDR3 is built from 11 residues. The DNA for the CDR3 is TGTGCCAGCAGCCGTGGGACAGGGGTCTATTTT. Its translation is CASSRGTGVYF.

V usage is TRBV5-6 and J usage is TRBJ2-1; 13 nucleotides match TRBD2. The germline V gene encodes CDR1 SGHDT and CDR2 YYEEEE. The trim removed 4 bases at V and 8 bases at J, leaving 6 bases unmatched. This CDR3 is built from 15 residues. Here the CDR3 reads CASSIGLAGDHEQFF. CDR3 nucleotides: TGTGCCAGCAGCATAGGACTAGCGGGAGACCATGAGCAGTTCTTC.

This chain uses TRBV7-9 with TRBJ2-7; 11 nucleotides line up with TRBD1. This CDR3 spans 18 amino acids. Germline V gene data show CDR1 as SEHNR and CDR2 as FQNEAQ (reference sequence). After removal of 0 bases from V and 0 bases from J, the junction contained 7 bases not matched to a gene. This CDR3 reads CASSLAGTGGILSYEQYF. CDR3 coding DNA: TGTGCCAGCAGCTTAGCGGGGACAGGGGGTATCCTCTCCTACGAGCAGTACTTC.

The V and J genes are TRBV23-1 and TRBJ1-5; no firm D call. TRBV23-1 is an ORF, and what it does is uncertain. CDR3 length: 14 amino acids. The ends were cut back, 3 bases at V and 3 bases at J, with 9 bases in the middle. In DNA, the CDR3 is TGCGCCAGCAGTCACCCTTCCGTCAATCAGCCCCAGCATTTT. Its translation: CASSHPSVNQPQHF.

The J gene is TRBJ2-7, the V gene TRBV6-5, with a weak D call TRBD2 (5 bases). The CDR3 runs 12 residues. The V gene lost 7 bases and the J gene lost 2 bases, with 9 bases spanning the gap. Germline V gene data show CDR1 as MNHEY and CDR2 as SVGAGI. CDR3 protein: CASIGSPYEQYF. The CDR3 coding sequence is TGTGCCAGCATTGGGAGCCCCTACGAGCAGTACTTC.

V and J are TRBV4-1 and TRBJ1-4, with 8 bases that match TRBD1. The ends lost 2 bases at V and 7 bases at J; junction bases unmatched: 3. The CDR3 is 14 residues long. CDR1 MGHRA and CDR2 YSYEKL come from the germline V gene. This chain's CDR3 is CASSQYTGGEKLFF. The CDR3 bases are TGCGCCAGCAGCCAATATACAGGGGGTGAAAAACTGTTTTTT.